The sequence of this TCR beta chain was determined in a study of cytomegalovirus exposure and HLA in healthy donors. With 10 bases removed from V and 0 bases from J, the gap between germline ends came to 22 bases. This CDR3 is built from 17 residues. In germline, CDR1 is MRHNA, CDR2 SNTAGT. As to this clone: Its antigen is not known.

Study outcomes and limitations: A later look showed TCR association rates differing by HLA locus, highest for DRB1 and lowest for HLA-C. Sequencing had likely introduced a cluster of highly shared sequence variants as an artifact. Per a later analysis, HLA-associated TCR beta chains showed more clonal expansion than other, equally common TCR beta chains. It was reported that the classifier diagnosed cytomegalovirus status with high specificity and sensitivity in both the original and validation cohorts.

A multiplex PCR was run with 60 Vbeta primers and 13 Jbeta primers. The assay was immunoSEQ multiplex PCR, and TCRdb's table has in-frame clones only and misses some. Of 95,000 to 110,000 clones in the sample, around four fifths were seen once. This sequence was found in a woman aged 40 to 50 in good health and CMV-seronegative. The chain employs TRBV6-4 and TRBJ1-5; tentative D call: TRBD1 (6 bases). Sequenced input: PBMCs. The CDR3 is CAITEFGQQYSNQPQHF. The DNA of the CDR3 is TGTGCCATCACCGAATTTGGACAGCAGTATAGCAATCAGCCCCAGCATTTT.